This T cell receptor beta chain was captured by sequencing in a study of T cell responses to AZD1222 COVID-19 vaccine. Study-level points and caveats: Recipients of two AZD1222 doses showed rising Spike-specific TCR breadth and depth. Clonal diversity may have been underestimated, and the donors were mostly white British, with more females than males.

Trimming removed 0 bases at V and 14 bases at J, with 13 bases between. This CDR3 contains 12 residues. Germline assignment: CDR1 MNHEY and CDR2 SVGEGT. Libraries were prepared by immunoSEQ multiplex PCR; TCRdb keeps only in-frame clonotypes and omits some of them. This repertoire shows 210,000 or so clones, approximately 94% found once; its top ten account for less than 1.2%. A few counts support this clone. Its antigen is not identified. The J gene is TRBJ1-2, the V gene TRBV6-2 or TRBV6-3; possibly TRBD1 for D (6 bases). Material: peripheral blood, obtained on day 0 of MenACWY control vaccination. This TCR was recovered from an adult in good health. The CDR3, as DNA: TGTGCCAGCAGTTACTCGTCCCAAGGACAGACCTTC. This translates into CASSYSSQGQTF.